Each of the 12 T cell receptor beta chains below was sequenced from the same sample in a study of blood T cell repertoires in COVID-19. Some clones are missing from TCRdb's copy, which holds only in-frame ones; the method was immunoSEQ multiplex PCR. The sample includes over 250,000 clones, around 85% of them seen just once. Sequenced: peripheral blood. These receptors all stem from a woman aged 70-85 years with acute or convalescent COVID-19.

This clone was seen just once. This sequence joins TRBV18 and TRBJ2-5; TRBD1 aligns across 10 bases. The V gene end was trimmed by 8 bases and the J gene end by 4 bases; junction bases not matched to a gene: 4. Germline V CDR1 and CDR2: KGHSH, LQKENI. This CDR3 is built from 13 residues. CDR3 protein: CASGDRGRETQYF. Written as DNA, the CDR3 is TGTGCCAGCGGAGACAGGGGGCGAGAGACCCAGTACTTC.

The rearrangement links TRBV10-3 to TRBJ2-6; the D gene is possibly TRBD2 (6 bases). V was clipped by 0 bases and J by 3 bases, with 9 bases between them. Germline V gene sequence: CDR1 ENHRY, CDR2 SYGVKD. This CDR3 is 16 amino acids long. The CDR3 sequence: CAISESTGVGANVLTF. The CDR3 DNA is TGTGCCATCAGTGAGTCCACGGGGGTTGGGGCCAACGTCCTGACTTTC.

This clone was seen only once. The chain uses TRBV7-2 and TRBJ2-7; D gene uncertain. The ends were cut back, 0 bases at V and 9 bases at J, with 12 bases in the middle. CDR1 and CDR2 from the germline V gene are SGHTA and FQGNSA. This CDR3 has 13 residues. CDR3 residues: CASSLASNLGQYF. CDR3 nucleotide sequence: TGTGCCAGCAGCTTAGCTTCAAACCTCGGGCAGTACTTC. The full variable domain, rest sourced from reference TRBV7-2 and TRBJ2-7, is GAGVSQSPSNKVTEKGKDVELRCDPISGHTALYWYRQSLGQGLEFLIYFQGNSAPDKSGLPSDRFSAERTGGSVSTLTIQRTQQEDSAVYLCASSLASNLGQYFGPGTRLTVT.

This chain connects TRBV5-4 to TRBJ2-2, with TRBD2 matching over 9 bases. Looked up from germline, CDR1 is SGHNT and CDR2 is YYREEE (reference sequence). This CDR3 spans 15 amino acids. Germline trimming cut 4 bases from V and 6 bases from J; bases unmatched to any gene: 7. The CDR3 DNA reads as TGTGCCAGCAGCCACAAGGGACTAGCTGCCGGGGAGCTGTTTTTT. This encodes CASSHKGLAAGELFF.

V gene TRBV24-1 combines with J gene TRBJ1-2, with D tentatively TRBD1 (6 bases). V shed 4 bases and J shed 2 bases, with 13 bases lying between them. CDR1 and CDR2 (germline): KGHDR, SFDVKD. The CDR3 spans 15 residues. The CDR3 is CATSDPQTGNYGYTF. In nucleotides, the CDR3 is TGTGCCACCAGTGACCCGCAGACAGGCAACTATGGCTACACCTTC.

The CDR3 DNA follows: TGTGCCAGCAGCTTAGTGATGGGGACAGGGGACACCGGGGAGCTGTTTTTT. Its translation: CASSLVMGTGDTGELFF. The V call is TRBV7-8, the J call TRBJ2-2; 10 bases map to TRBD1. The CDR3 sequence is 17 residues long. V lost 1 base, J lost 3 bases, and 5 bases stayed unmatched. CDR1 and CDR2 (germline): SGHVS, FQNEAQ.

This chain's CDR3 is CASSQGRTGGARGYTF. CDR3 DNA: TGTGCCAGCAGCCAAGGGCGAACGGGGGGGGCGCGGGGCTACACCTTC. The chain joins TRBV3-1 (or the pseudogene TRBV3-2) to TRBJ1-2; maybe TRBD1 (6 bases). The V gene's germline CDR1 is LGHDT and CDR2 YNNKEL (reference sequence). Trimming stripped 1 base from V and 8 bases from J, with 20 bases between. The CDR3 sequence is 16 residues long.

The chain is built from TRBV9 and TRBJ2-7, with TRBD2 as a possible D gene (5 bases). Germline loops: CDR1 SGDLS, CDR2 YYNGEE. The CDR3 is 11 residues long. Trimming cost V 3 bases and J 4 bases, with 5 bases left between them. Written as DNA, the CDR3 is TGTGCCAGCAGCGCGGGATACGAGCAGTACTTC. Its protein is CASSAGYEQYF.

J is TRBJ1-1 and V is TRBV3-1 (or the pseudogene TRBV3-2), with D possibly TRBD1 on 5 matching bases. CDR1 is LGHDT and CDR2 is YNNKEL in the germline V gene (reference sequence). V was shortened by 0 bases and J by 6 bases, with 8 bases between the two germline ends. This CDR3 is 13 amino acids long. The CDR3: CASSQEGRPEAFF. The CDR3 bases are TGTGCCAGCAGCCAAGAGGGGCGGCCTGAAGCTTTCTTT.

V gene TRBV2 combines with J gene TRBJ1-2; 7 bases align to TRBD1. The CDR3 covers 14 residues. The V gene end was trimmed by 11 bases and the J gene end by 5 bases; junction bases not matched to a gene: 14. Germline CDR1 and CDR2: SNHLY and FYNNEI. This CDR3 reads CAGLTRGRIYGYTF. The DNA for the CDR3 is TGTGCCGGGCTTACAAGGGGGCGGATTTATGGCTACACCTTC.

The table lists this clone with a count of one. The V and J genes are TRBV5-1 and TRBJ1-1, with 9 bases that match TRBD1. This CDR3 comprises 15 residues. Losses at the gene ends were 4 bases for V and 1 base for J; bases not matched to a gene: 5. Germline V gives CDR1 SGHRS, CDR2 YFSETQ. CDR3 region: CASSPRTGENTEAFF. The DNA of the CDR3 is TGCGCCAGCAGCCCCCGGACAGGGGAGAACACTGAAGCTTTCTTT.

This chain connects TRBV4-1 to TRBJ1-3; 10 positions match TRBD1. Germline loops: CDR1 MGHRA, CDR2 YSYEKL. Losses at the gene ends were 5 bases for V and 2 bases for J; bases not matched to a gene: 6. The CDR3 contains 16 residues. The CDR3 DNA is TGCGCCAGCAGCTACCAGACAGGGGGCGCTGGAAACACCATATATTTT. Amino acid sequence: CASSYQTGGAGNTIYF.